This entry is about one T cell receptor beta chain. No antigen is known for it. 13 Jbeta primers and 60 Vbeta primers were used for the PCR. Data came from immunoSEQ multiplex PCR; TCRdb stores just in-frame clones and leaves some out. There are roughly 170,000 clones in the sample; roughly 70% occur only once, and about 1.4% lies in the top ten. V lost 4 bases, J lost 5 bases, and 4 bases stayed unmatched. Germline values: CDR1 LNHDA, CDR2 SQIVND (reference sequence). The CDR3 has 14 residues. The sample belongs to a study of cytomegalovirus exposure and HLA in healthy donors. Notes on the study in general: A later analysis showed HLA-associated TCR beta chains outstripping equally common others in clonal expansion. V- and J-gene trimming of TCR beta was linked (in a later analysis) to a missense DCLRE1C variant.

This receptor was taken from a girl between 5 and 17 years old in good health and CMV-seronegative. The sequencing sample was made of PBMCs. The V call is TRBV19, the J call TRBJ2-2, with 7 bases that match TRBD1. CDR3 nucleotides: TGTGCCAGTAGTACCGGACAGGCAACCGGGGAGCTGTTTTTT. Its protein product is CASSTGQATGELFF. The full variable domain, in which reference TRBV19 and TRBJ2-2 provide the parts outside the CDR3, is DGGITQSPKYLFRKEGQNVTLSCEQNLNHDAMYWYRQDPGQGLRLIYYSQIVNDFQKGDIAEGYSVSREKKESFPLTVTSAQKNPTAFYLCASSTGQATGELFFGEGSRLTVL.